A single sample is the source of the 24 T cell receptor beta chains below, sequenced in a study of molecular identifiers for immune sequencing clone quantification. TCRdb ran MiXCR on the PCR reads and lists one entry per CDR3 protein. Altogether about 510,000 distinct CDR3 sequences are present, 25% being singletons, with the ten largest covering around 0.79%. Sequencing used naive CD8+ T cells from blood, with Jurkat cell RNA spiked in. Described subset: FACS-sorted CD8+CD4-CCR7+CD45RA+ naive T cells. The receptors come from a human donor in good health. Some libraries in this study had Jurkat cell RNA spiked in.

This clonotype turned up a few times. CDR3 residues: CSATRRRDLAKNIQYF. CDR3 DNA: TGCAGTGCTACCCGGAGGCGGGACCTAGCCAAAAACATTCAGTACTTC. The chain recombines TRBV20-1 with TRBJ2-4; a possible D gene is TRBD2 (6 bases). Germline CDR1 DFQATT, CDR2 SNEGSKA (reference sequence). The V and J ends lost 4 bases and 0 bases respectively, with 16 bases between them. The CDR3 length is 16 residues.

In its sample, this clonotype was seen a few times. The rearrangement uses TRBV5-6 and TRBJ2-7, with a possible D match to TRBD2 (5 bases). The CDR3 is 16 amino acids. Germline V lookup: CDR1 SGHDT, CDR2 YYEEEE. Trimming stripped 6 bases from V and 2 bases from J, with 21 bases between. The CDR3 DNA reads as TGTGCCAGCACCATTGGTGGGATAGCGCCTACCTACGAGCAGTACTTC. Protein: CASTIGGIAPTYEQYF.

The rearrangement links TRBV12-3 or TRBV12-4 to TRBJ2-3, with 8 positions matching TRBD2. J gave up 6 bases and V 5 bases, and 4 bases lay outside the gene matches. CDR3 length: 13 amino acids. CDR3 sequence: CASSAGGADTQYF. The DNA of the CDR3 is TGTGCCAGCAGTGCCGGGGGGGCGGATACGCAGTATTTT.

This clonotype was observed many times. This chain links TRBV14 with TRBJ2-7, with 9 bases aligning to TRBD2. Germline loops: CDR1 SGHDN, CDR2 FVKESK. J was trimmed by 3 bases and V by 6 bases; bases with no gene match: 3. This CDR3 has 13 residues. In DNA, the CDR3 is TGTGCCAGCAGGAAGCGGGAGGACTACGAGCAGTACTTC. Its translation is CASRKREDYEQYF.

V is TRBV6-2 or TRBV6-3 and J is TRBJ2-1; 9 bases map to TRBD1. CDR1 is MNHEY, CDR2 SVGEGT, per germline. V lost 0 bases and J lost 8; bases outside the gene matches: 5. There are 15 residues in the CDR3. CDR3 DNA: TGTGCCAGCAGTTACTCGACAGGGGGTCTGGATGAGCAGTTCTTC. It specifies CASSYSTGGLDEQFF.

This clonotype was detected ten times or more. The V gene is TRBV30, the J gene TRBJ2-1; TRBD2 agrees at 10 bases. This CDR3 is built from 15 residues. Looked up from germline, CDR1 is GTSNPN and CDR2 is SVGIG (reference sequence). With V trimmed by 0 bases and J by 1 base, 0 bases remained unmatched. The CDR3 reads CAWSVGLASYNEQFF. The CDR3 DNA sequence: TGTGCCTGGAGTGTGGGACTAGCGTCCTACAATGAGCAGTTCTTC.

CDR3 DNA sequence: TGCAGTGCTAGCGATCTGGGGAGGAGCTCCTACAATGAGCAGTTCTTC. It yields the protein CSASDLGRSSYNEQFF. This chain links TRBV20-1 with TRBJ2-1; D might be TRBD2 (6 bases). Germline V gene lookup returns CDR1 DFQATT and CDR2 SNEGSKA (reference sequence). V lost 3 bases and J lost 0, with 15 bases in between. The CDR3 covers 16 residues.

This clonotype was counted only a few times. The CDR3 spells CASRENRGLNTGELFF. The CDR3 nucleotides are TGTGCCAGCAGAGAAAACAGGGGTCTGAACACCGGGGAGCTGTTTTTT. The gene calls are TRBV12-3 or TRBV12-4 and TRBJ2-2; 7 nucleotides align to TRBD1. Trimming at V came to 6 bases and at J to 1 base, leaving 8 bases not matched to a gene. This CDR3 is built from 16 residues.

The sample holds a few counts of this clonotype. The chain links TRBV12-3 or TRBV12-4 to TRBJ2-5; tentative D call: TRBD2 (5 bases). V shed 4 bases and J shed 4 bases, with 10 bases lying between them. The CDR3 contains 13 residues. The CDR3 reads CASSYRDAETQYF. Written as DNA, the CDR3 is TGTGCCAGCAGTTACCGGGATGCAGAGACCCAGTACTTC.

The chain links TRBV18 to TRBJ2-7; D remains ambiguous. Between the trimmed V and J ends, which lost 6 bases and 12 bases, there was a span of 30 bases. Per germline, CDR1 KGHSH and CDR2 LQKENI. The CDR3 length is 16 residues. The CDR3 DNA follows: TGTGCCAGCTCCCCGACTTTGGGCCAGGTCTCCTCCGCGCCGTACTTC. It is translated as CASSPTLGQVSSAPYF.

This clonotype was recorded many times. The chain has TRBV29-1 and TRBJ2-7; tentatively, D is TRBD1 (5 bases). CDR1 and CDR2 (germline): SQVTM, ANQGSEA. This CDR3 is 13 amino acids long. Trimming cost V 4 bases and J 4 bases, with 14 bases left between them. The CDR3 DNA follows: TGCAGCGTTGTCGGGCAGGGTGGGTACGAGCAGTACTTC. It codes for CSVVGQGGYEQYF.

The CDR3 is CASSSNPGTEAFF. Here the CDR3 DNA reads TGTGCCAGCAGTTCAAACCCGGGGACTGAAGCTTTCTTT. J is TRBJ1-1 and V is TRBV12-3 or TRBV12-4; D ambiguous. The CDR3 contains 13 residues. V lost 4 bases to trimming and J lost 5 bases, with 11 bases between them.

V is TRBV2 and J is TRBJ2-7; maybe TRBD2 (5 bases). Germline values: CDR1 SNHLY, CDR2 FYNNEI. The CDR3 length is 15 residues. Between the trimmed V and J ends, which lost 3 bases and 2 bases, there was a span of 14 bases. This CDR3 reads CASSEGWRRTYEQYF. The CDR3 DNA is TGTGCCAGCAGTGAGGGTTGGAGGCGAACCTACGAGCAGTACTTC.

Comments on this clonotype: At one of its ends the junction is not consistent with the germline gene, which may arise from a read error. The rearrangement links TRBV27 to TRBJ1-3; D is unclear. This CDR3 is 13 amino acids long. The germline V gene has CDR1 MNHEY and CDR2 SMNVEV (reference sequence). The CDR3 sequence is CASSFNPGNTIYF. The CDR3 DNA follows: TGCGCCAGCAGTTTCAACCCTGGAAACACCATATATTTT.

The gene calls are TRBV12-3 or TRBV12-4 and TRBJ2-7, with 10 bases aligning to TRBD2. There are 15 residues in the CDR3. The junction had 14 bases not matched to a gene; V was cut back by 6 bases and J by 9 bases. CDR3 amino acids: CASSQTPGLARGQYF. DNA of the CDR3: TGTGCCAGCAGCCAAACCCCGGGACTAGCGAGGGGGCAGTACTTC.

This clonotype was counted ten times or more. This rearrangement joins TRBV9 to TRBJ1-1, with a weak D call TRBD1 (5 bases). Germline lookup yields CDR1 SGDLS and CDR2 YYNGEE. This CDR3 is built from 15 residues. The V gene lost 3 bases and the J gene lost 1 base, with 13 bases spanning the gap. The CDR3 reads CASSEMTDSNTEAFF. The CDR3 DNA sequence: TGTGCCAGCAGCGAGATGACAGATTCGAACACTGAAGCTTTCTTT.

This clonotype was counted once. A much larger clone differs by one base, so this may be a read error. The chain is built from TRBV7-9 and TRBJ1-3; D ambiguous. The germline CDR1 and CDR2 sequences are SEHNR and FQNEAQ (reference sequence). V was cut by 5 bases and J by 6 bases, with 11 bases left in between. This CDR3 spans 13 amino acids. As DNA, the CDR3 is TGTGCCAGCAGCCTCCTGACTCTAAACACCATATATTTT. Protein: CASSLLTLNTIYF.

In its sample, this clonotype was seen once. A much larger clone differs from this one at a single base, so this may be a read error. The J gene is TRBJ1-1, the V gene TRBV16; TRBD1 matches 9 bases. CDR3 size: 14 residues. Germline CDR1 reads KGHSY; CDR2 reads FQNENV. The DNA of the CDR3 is TGTACCAGCAGCCCCTCGACAGGGGGCACTGAAGCTTTCTTT. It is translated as CTSSPSTGGTEAFF. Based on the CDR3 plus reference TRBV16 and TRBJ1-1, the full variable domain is GEEVAQTPKHLVRGEGQKAKLYCAPIKGHSYVFWYQQVLKNEFKFLISFQNENVFDETGMPKERFSAKCLPNSPCSLEIQATKLEDSAVYFCTSSPSTGGTEAFFGQGTRLTVV.

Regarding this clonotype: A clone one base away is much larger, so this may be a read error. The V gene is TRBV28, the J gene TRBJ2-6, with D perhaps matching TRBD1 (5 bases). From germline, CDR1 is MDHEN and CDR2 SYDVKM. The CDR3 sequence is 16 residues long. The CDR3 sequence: CASSSLDPSGADVLTF. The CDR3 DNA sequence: TGTGCCAGCAGTTCCCTCGACCCCTCTGGGGCCGACGTCCTGACTTTC.

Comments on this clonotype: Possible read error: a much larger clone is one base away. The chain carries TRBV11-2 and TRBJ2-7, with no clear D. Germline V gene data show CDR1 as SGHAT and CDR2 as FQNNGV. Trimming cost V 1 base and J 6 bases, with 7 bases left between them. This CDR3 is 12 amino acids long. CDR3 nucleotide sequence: TGTGCCAGCAGCTTAGTAAGCGCCGAGCAGTACTTC. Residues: CASSLVSAEQYF.

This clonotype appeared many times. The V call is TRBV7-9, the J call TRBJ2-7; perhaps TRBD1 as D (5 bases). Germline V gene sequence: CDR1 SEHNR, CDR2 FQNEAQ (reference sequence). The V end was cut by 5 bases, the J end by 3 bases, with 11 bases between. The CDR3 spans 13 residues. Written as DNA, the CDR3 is TGTGCCAGCAGCATAGACAGATTCTACGAGCAGTACTTC. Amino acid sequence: CASSIDRFYEQYF.

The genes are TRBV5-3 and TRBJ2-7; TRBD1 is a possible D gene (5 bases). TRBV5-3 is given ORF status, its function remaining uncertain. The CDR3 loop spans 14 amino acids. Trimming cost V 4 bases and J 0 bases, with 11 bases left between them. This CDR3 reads CARSPGHISYEQYF. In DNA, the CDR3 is TGTGCCAGAAGCCCTGGACATATCTCCTACGAGCAGTACTTC.

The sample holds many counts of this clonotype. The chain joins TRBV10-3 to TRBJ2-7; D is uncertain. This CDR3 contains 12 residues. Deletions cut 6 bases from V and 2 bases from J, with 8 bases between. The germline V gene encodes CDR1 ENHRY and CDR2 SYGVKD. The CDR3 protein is CAIRGYTYEQYF. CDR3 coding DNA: TGTGCCATCAGGGGGTATACCTACGAGCAGTACTTC.

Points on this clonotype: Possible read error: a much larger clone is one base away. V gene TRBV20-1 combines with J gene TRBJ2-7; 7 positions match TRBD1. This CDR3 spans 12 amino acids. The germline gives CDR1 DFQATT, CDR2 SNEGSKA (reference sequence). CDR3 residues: CGARDRPYEQYF. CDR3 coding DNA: TGCGGTGCTAGGGACAGACCCTACGAGCAGTACTTC.